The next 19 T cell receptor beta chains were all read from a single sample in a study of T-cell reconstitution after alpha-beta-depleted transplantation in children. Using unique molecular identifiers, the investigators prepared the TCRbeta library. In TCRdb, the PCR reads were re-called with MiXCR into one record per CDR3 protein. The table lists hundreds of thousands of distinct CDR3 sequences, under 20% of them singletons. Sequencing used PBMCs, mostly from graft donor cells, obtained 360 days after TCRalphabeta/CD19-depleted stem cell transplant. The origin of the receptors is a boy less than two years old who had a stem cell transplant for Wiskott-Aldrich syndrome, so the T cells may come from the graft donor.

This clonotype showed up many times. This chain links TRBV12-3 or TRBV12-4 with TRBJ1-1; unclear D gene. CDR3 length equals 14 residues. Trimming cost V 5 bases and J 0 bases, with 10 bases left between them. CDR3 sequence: CASSLGPMNTEAFF. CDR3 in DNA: TGTGCCAGCAGTCTAGGTCCCATGAACACTGAAGCTTTCTTT.

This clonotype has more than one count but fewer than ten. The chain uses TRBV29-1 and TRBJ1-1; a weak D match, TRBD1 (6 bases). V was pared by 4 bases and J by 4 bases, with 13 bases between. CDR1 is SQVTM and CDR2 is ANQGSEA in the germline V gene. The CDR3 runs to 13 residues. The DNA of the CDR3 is TGCAGCGTTGTGGGGGAAGGGGGCACTGAAGCTTTCTTT. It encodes CSVVGEGGTEAFF.

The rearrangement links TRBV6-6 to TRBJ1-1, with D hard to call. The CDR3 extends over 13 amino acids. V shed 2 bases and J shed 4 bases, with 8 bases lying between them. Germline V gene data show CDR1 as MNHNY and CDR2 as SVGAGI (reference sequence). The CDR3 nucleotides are TGTGCCAGCAGTTACGAGAGGAGCACTGAAGCTTTCTTT. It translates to CASSYERSTEAFF.

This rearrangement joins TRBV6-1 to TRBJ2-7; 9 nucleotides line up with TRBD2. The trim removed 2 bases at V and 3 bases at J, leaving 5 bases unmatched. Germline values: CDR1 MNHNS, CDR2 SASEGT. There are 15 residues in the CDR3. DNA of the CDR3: TGTGCCAGCAGTGAACGACTAGCGGTTTACTACGAGCAGTACTTC. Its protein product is CASSERLAVYYEQYF.

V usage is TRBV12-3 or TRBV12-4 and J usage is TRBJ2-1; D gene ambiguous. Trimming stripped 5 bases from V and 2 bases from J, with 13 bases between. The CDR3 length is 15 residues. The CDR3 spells CASSPGRQTYNEQFF. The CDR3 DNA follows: TGTGCCAGCAGTCCTGGACGCCAAACCTACAATGAGCAGTTCTTC.

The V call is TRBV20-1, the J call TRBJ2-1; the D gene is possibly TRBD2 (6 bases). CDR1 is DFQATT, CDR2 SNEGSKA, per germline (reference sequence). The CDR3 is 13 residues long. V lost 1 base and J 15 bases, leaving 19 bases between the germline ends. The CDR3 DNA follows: TGCAGTGCTAGAGCCCTGGGAGGAGAGGCGCCGTTCTTC. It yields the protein CSARALGGEAPFF.

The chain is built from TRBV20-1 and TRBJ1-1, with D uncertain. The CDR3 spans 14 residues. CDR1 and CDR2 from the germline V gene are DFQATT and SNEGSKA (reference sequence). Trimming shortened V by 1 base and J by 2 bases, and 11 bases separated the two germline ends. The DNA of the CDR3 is TGCAGTGCTAGAGTCACGACGGCCAACACTGAAGCTTTCTTT. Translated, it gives CSARVTTANTEAFF.

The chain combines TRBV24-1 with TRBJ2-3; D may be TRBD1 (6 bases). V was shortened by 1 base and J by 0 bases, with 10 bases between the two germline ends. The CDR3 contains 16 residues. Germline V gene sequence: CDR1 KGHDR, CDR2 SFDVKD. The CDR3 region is CATSDFKQGSTDTQYF. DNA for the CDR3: TGTGCCACCAGTGATTTCAAACAGGGCAGCACAGATACGCAGTATTTT.

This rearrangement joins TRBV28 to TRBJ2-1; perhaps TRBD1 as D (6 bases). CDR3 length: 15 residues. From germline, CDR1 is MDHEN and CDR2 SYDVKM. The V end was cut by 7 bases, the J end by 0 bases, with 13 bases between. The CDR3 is CASKGVPSSYNEQFF. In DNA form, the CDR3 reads TGTGCCAGCAAGGGGGTCCCTAGCTCCTACAATGAGCAGTTCTTC.

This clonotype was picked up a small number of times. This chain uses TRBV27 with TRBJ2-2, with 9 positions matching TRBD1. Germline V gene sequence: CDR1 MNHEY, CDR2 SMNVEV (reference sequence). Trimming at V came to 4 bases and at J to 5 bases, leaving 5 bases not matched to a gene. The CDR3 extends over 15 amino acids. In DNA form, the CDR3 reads TGTGCCAGCAGTTCGAGGGGGACAGGGACCGGGGAGCTGTTTTTT. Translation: CASSSRGTGTGELFF.

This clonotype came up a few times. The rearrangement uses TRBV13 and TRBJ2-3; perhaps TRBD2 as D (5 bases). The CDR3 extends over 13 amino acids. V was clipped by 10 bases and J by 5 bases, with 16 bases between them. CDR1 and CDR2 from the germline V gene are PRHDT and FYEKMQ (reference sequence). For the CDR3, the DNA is TGTGCCATCGGGTCTAGCTTTGGAGATACGCAGTATTTT. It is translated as CAIGSSFGDTQYF.

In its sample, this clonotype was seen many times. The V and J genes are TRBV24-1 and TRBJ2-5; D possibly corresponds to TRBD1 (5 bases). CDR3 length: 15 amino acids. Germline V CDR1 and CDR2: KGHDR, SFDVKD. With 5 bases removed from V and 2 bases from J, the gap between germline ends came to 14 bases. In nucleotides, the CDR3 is TGTGCCACCAGTGGTCGGTCAGGGCCACAAGAGACCCAGTACTTC. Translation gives CATSGRSGPQETQYF.

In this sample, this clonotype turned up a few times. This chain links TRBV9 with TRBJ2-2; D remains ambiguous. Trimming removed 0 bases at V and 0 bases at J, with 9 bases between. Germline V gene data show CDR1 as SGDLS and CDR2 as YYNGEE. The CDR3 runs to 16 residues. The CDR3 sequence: CASSVVGSPNTGELFF. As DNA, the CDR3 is TGTGCCAGCAGCGTAGTAGGCAGCCCGAACACCGGGGAGCTGTTTTTT.

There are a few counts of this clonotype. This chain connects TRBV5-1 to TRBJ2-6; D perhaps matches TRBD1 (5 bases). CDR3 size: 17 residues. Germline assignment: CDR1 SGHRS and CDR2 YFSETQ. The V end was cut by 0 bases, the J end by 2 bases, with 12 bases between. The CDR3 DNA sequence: TGCGCCAGCAGCTTGGGGAGACAGCCAACTGGGGCCAACGTCCTGACTTTC. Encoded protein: CASSLGRQPTGANVLTF.

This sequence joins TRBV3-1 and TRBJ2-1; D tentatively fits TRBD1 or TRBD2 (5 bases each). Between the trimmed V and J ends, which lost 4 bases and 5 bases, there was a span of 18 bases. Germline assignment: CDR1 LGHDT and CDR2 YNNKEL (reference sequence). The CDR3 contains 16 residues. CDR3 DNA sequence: TGTGCCAGCAGCCCGAGTCCGGACTGGGACCACAATGAGCAGTTCTTC. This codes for CASSPSPDWDHNEQFF.

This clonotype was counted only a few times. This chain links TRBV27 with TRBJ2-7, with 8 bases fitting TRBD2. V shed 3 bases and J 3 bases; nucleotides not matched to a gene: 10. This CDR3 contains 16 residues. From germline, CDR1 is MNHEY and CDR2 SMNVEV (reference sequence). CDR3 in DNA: TGTGCCAGCAGTTTGTCCCCTCAAGCGGGAGACTACGAGCAGTACTTC. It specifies CASSLSPQAGDYEQYF.

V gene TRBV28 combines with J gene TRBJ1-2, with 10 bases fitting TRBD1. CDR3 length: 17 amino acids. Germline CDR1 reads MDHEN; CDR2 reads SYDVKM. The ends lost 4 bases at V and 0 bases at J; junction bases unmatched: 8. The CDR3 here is CASSSPGQGKANYGYTF. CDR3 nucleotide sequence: TGTGCCAGCAGTTCCCCGGGACAGGGGAAGGCTAACTATGGCTACACCTTC.

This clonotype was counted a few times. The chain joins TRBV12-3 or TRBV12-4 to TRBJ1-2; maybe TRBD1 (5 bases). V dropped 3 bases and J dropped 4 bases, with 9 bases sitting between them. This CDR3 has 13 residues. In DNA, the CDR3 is TGTGCCAGCAGTTTGGTAGGGGCCTATGGCTACACCTTC. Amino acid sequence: CASSLVGAYGYTF.

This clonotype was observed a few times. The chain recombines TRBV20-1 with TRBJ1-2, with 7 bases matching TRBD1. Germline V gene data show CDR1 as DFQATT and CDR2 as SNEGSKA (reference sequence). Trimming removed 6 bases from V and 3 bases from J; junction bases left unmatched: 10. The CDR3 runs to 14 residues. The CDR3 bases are TGCAGTGCATACAGGGGTAGCCGGGACTATGGCTACACCTTC. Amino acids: CSAYRGSRDYGYTF.